What follows describes a single T cell receptor beta chain. The data belong to a study of identifying expanded T cells in peripheral blood. Profiling relied on immunoSEQ multiplex PCR, and the TCRdb table lists in-frame clones only, not all of them. The sample lists some 100,000 clones; over 70% were seen once. The TCR was taken from a person aged 18 to 75 in good health. The sample comprised blood.

The CDR3 reads CASRLEGGNQPQHF. The CDR3 bases are TGTGCCAGCAGGTTAGAGGGTGGTAATCAGCCCCAGCATTTT. This chain joins TRBV6-1 and TRBJ1-5; D ambiguous. CDR1 MNHNS and CDR2 SASEGT come from the germline V gene. The CDR3 has 14 amino acids. Trimming pared 6 bases from V and 4 bases from J, leaving 13 bases between.